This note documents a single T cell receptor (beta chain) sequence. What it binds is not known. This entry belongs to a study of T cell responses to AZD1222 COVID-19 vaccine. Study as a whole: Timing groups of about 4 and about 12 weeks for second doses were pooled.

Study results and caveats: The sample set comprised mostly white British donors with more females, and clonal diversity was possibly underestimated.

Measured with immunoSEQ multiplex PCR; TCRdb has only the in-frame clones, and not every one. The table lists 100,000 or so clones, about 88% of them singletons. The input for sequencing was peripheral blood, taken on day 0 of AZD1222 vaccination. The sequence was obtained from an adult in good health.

The chain's CDR3 is CASRRGTSNTGELFF. Here the CDR3 DNA reads TGCGCCAGCAGGCGTGGGACATCGAACACCGGGGAGCTGTTTTTT. The chain is built from TRBV5-1 and TRBJ2-2; D possibly corresponds to TRBD1 (6 bases). Trimming left V 5 bases short and J 0 bases short, with 11 bases between. CDR1 SGHRS and CDR2 YFSETQ come from the germline V gene. CDR3 size: 15 residues.